Shown below are 31 T cell receptor beta chains from a single sample sequenced in a study of blood T cell repertoires in COVID-19. Libraries were prepared by immunoSEQ multiplex PCR; TCRdb keeps only in-frame clonotypes and omits some of them. Among some 200,000 clones, 80% were seen once, and the ten largest hold about 7.2%. The sample was PBMCs or T cells enriched from blood (not recorded which). All receptors come from a woman aged 40 to 49 with acute COVID-19.

This clone has only one observation. The V and J genes are TRBV11-3 and TRBJ2-1; 10 nucleotides match TRBD2. CDR3 length equals 16 residues. Germline trimming cut 5 bases from V and 2 bases from J; bases unmatched to any gene: 6. Germline lookup yields CDR1 SGHNT and CDR2 YENEEA. CDR3 loop: CASSPIAGGAYNEQFF. DNA of the CDR3: TGTGCCAGCAGCCCGATAGCGGGAGGTGCCTACAATGAGCAGTTCTTC.

This clone came up a few times. The chain carries TRBV6-1 and TRBJ1-5; TRBD1 is a possible D gene (6 bases). From germline, CDR1 is MNHNS and CDR2 SASEGT. The CDR3 is made up of 15 amino acids. V shed 3 bases and J shed 2 bases, with 11 bases lying between them. This CDR3 is CASSEGPGGNQPQHF. CDR3 DNA sequence: TGTGCCAGCAGTGAGGGGCCAGGGGGCAATCAGCCCCAGCATTTT.

The chain links TRBV5-6 to TRBJ1-5; 9 positions agree with TRBD1. The trim removed 4 bases at V and 5 bases at J, leaving 7 bases unmatched. Germline assignment: CDR1 SGHDT and CDR2 YYEEEE. This CDR3 has 15 amino acids. CDR3: CASSLGQGLDQPQHF. In nucleotides, the CDR3 is TGTGCCAGCAGCCTGGGACAGGGCCTTGATCAGCCCCAGCATTTT.

This chain joins TRBV30 and TRBJ2-3, with D maybe TRBD2 (5 bases). CDR1 and CDR2 (germline): GTSNPN, SVGIG (reference sequence). Trimming pared 2 bases from V and 8 bases from J, leaving 17 bases between. The CDR3 is made up of 14 amino acids. The DNA of the CDR3 is TGTGCCTGGAGTTTGGACTTCATGGAAAGTACGCAGTATTTT. Encoded protein: CAWSLDFMESTQYF.

The V call is TRBV2, the J call TRBJ1-6; D is undetermined. Germline V gene sequence: CDR1 SNHLY, CDR2 FYNNEI. The V and J ends lost 5 bases and 3 bases respectively, with 11 bases between them. The CDR3 is made up of 15 amino acids. The CDR3 DNA follows: TGTGCCAGCAGTCTAACAGAGTTCTATAATTCACCCCTCCACTTT. Residues: CASSLTEFYNSPLHF.

This sequence joins TRBV19 and TRBJ1-1; no reliable D call. The V end lost 7 bases, the J end lost 7 bases, and 22 bases lay between the germline ends. Per the germline V gene, CDR1 is LNHDA and CDR2 is SQIVND (reference sequence). The CDR3 covers 15 residues. The CDR3 nucleotides are TGTGCCAGTAAAGTCGGATGGGCCGCCGTTGATGAAGCTTTCTTT. This sequence encodes CASKVGWAAVDEAFF.

The CDR3, as DNA: TGTGCCAGCAGCTTAGCCGCGGGAGGGCTTTACGAGCAGTACTTC. Translated: CASSLAAGGLYEQYF. This chain uses TRBV7-9 with TRBJ2-7; 9 bases fit TRBD2. The CDR3 runs 15 residues. The V gene's germline CDR1 is SEHNR and CDR2 FQNEAQ (reference sequence). The V gene end was trimmed by 0 bases and the J gene end by 4 bases; junction bases not matched to a gene: 4.

The CDR3 DNA follows: TGTGCCAGCAGTTACATTCAGACTAACTATGGCTACACCTTC. Its protein product is CASSYIQTNYGYTF. The rearrangement joins TRBV6-6 to TRBJ1-2; no definite D call. The V gene's germline CDR1 is MNHNY and CDR2 SVGAGI (reference sequence). This CDR3 comprises 14 residues. V was cut by 2 bases and J by 0 bases, with 7 bases left in between.

A word on this clone: Different DNA sequences within this sample yield the same CDR3. The chain couples TRBV5-1 to TRBJ2-3; maybe TRBD1 (5 bases). Trimming took 5 bases from V and 3 from J, leaving 10 bases between them. The CDR3 covers 13 residues. Germline CDR1 reads SGHRS; CDR2 reads YFSETQ. CDR3 amino acids: CASSWGRTDTQYF. CDR3 in DNA: TGCGCCAGCAGTTGGGGCAGGACAGATACGCAGTATTTT.

V is TRBV6-2 or TRBV6-3 and J is TRBJ2-3, with 10 bases lining up with TRBD2. CDR1 MNHEY and CDR2 SVGEGT come from the germline V gene. The V gene end was trimmed by 2 bases and the J gene end by 4 bases; junction bases not matched to a gene: 9. The CDR3 is 17 residues long. The CDR3 loop reads CASSYPPLAGVPDTQYF. The DNA for the CDR3 is TGTGCCAGCAGTTACCCTCCCCTAGCGGGAGTCCCAGATACGCAGTATTTT.

This chain connects TRBV28 to TRBJ2-5; no reliable D call. Germline V lookup: CDR1 MDHEN, CDR2 SYDVKM. With 1 base removed from V and 1 base from J, the gap between germline ends came to 4 bases. The CDR3 is 13 amino acids. The CDR3 sequence is CASSLFLQETQYF. The CDR3 DNA follows: TGTGCCAGCAGTTTATTTCTCCAAGAGACCCAGTACTTC.

The J gene is TRBJ2-7, the V gene TRBV5-6; TRBD2 matches 8 bases. The CDR3 consists of 15 residues. Per the germline V gene, CDR1 is SGHDT and CDR2 is YYEEEE. V was pared by 0 bases and J by 2 bases, with 4 bases of the junction left unmatched. CDR3 in amino acids: CASSLAGGGPYEQYF. In nucleotides, the CDR3 is TGTGCCAGCAGCTTGGCCGGGGGGGGACCCTACGAGCAGTACTTC. The entire variable domain, with the rest obtained from reference TRBV5-6 and TRBJ2-7, is as follows: DAGVTQSPTHLIKTRGQQVTLRCSPKSGHDTVSWYQQALGQGPQFIFQYYEEEERQRGNFPDRFSGHQFPNYSSELNVNALLLGDSALYLCASSLAGGGPYEQYFGPGTRLTVT.

The chain uses TRBV7-9 and TRBJ1-2; no reliable D call. Trimming left V 2 bases short and J 5 bases short, with 6 bases between. This CDR3 region has 12 residues. The germline CDR1 and CDR2 sequences are SEHNR and FQNEAQ (reference sequence). The CDR3 spells CASSLRSYGYTF. Here the CDR3 DNA reads TGTGCCAGCAGCTTACGGAGTTATGGCTACACCTTC.

The V gene is TRBV12-3 or TRBV12-4, the J gene TRBJ2-6, with D uncertain. This CDR3 contains 13 residues. Trimming left V 8 bases short and J 2 bases short, with 7 bases between. CDR3 nucleotide sequence: TGTGCCAGCGTGAGTCCTGGGGCCAACGTCCTGACTTTC. It encodes CASVSPGANVLTF.

The J gene is TRBJ1-2, the V gene TRBV29-1, with a tentative D call TRBD1 (6 bases). There are 12 residues in the CDR3. The germline gives CDR1 SQVTM, CDR2 ANQGSEA. Trimming removed 6 bases from V and 4 bases from J, with 12 bases in between. The DNA of the CDR3 is TGCAGCGTGAACAGGGATTTCTATGGCTACACCTTC. Residues: CSVNRDFYGYTF.

The chain uses TRBV29-1 and TRBJ2-2; no definite D call. Per germline, CDR1 SQVTM and CDR2 ANQGSEA. CDR3 length: 11 amino acids. Trimming pared 7 bases from V and 3 bases from J, leaving 6 bases between. CDR3 sequence reads: CSGGYTGELFF. The CDR3 DNA sequence: TGCAGCGGAGGCTACACCGGGGAGCTGTTTTTT.

The J gene is TRBJ1-1, the V gene TRBV27; TRBD1 agrees at 7 bases. Germline CDR1 reads MNHEY; CDR2 reads SMNVEV (reference sequence). This CDR3 has 13 amino acids. With V trimmed by 2 bases and J by 8 bases, 5 bases remained unmatched. The CDR3 DNA sequence: TGTGCCAGCAGTTTAGTTCCGACAGGGGAAGCTTTCTTT. It specifies CASSLVPTGEAFF.

This clone appeared a few times. The sample carries other DNA sequences with the same CDR3. V and J are TRBV3-1 (or the pseudogene TRBV3-2) and TRBJ1-5, with TRBD1 matching 9 bases. Losses at the gene ends were 1 base for V and 3 bases for J; bases not matched to a gene: 1. The germline V gene encodes CDR1 LGHDT and CDR2 YNNKEL (reference sequence). The CDR3 is 15 amino acids. CDR3 loop: CASSQGQGVNQPQHF. The CDR3 nucleotides are TGTGCCAGCAGCCAAGGACAGGGGGTCAATCAGCCCCAGCATTTT.

The chain couples TRBV28 to TRBJ2-7; D perhaps matches TRBD2 (6 bases). Germline V gives CDR1 MDHEN, CDR2 SYDVKM. V was clipped by 6 bases and J by 4 bases, with 19 bases between them. The CDR3 has 15 amino acids. The CDR3 DNA follows: TGTGCCAGCAGGGAAGGAGGGACGGGGACTTACGAGCAGTACTTC. Translation gives CASREGGTGTYEQYF.

This chain connects TRBV30 to TRBJ2-1, with TRBD2 matching 8 bases. The CDR3 runs to 13 residues. V gave up 1 base and J gave up 10 bases; unmatched junction bases: 6. Germline CDR1 is GTSNPN and CDR2 is SVGIG (reference sequence). CDR3 sequence reads: CAWSDGRAGEQFF. CDR3 DNA: TGTGCCTGGAGTGACGGGAGGGCCGGAGAGCAGTTCTTC.

The rearrangement joins TRBV28 to TRBJ1-1, with a possible D match to TRBD1 (5 bases). Trimming shortened V by 8 bases and J by 2 bases, and 12 bases separated the two germline ends. The CDR3 extends over 13 amino acids. Germline CDR1 MDHEN, CDR2 SYDVKM. The CDR3 DNA reads as TGTGCCAGCTCTCGACAGATAAACACTGAAGCTTTCTTT. This sequence encodes CASSRQINTEAFF.

This clone was counted only a few times. V is TRBV20-1 and J is TRBJ1-2; 7 bases line up with TRBD1. The CDR3 is 11 residues long. From germline, CDR1 is DFQATT and CDR2 SNEGSKA (reference sequence). J was trimmed by 11 bases and V by 5 bases; bases with no gene match: 8. CDR3 nucleotide sequence: TGCAGTGCTCGTGACAGGGTTGAGTACACCTTC. Translation: CSARDRVEYTF.

The chain has TRBV25-1 and TRBJ2-4; 9 nucleotides match TRBD1. Germline CDR1 is MGHDK and CDR2 is SYGVNS. The J segment lost 6 bases and the V segment lost 3 bases, leaving 6 bases of the junction unmatched. The CDR3 contains 15 residues. The DNA of the CDR3 is TGTGCCAGCAGTGAGGGATGGGACAGGGTAAACATTCAGTACTTC. Amino acid sequence: CASSEGWDRVNIQYF.

This clone was observed a few times. This sequence joins TRBV25-1 and TRBJ1-1; the match to TRBD1 covers 7 bases. V gave up 2 bases and J gave up 1 base; unmatched junction bases: 4. This CDR3 is built from 15 residues. CDR1 MGHDK and CDR2 SYGVNS come from the germline V gene. In DNA form, the CDR3 reads TGTGCCAGCAGTGAACCCAGGGGGAAGAACACTGAAGCTTTCTTT. It specifies CASSEPRGKNTEAFF.

This chain's CDR3 is CASSRTGGEAFF. The CDR3 nucleotides read TGTGCCAGCAGCCGGACAGGCGGGGAAGCTTTCTTT. The rearrangement uses TRBV5-6 and TRBJ1-1; 7 bases fit TRBD1. The germline CDR1 and CDR2 sequences are SGHDT and YYEEEE. The CDR3 has 12 residues. After removal of 4 bases from V and 8 bases from J, the junction contained 5 bases not matched to a gene.

This clone was seen a few times. The chain uses TRBV2 and TRBJ2-2, with 9 positions matching TRBD2. Unmatched junction bases numbered 2, after V lost 6 bases and J lost 0 bases. CDR1 and CDR2 (germline): SNHLY, FYNNEI. This CDR3 has 15 amino acids. Here the CDR3 DNA reads TGTGCCAGCAGGGCTAGCGGGGCGAACACCGGGGAGCTGTTTTTT. Amino acid sequence: CASRASGANTGELFF.

This chain joins TRBV3-1 (or the pseudogene TRBV3-2) and TRBJ1-4, with 7 bases matching TRBD1. The CDR3 sequence is 14 residues long. The germline V gene has CDR1 LGHDT and CDR2 YNNKEL (reference sequence). With V trimmed by 6 bases and J by 4 bases, 5 bases remained unmatched. The CDR3 protein is CASSRGQHNEKLFF. CDR3 DNA sequence: TGTGCCAGCAGTAGGGGACAGCATAATGAAAAACTGTTTTTT.

The V gene is TRBV5-8, the J gene TRBJ1-2, with 12 bases that match TRBD1. With V trimmed by 2 bases and J by 4 bases, 9 bases remained unmatched. This CDR3 region has 17 residues. From germline, CDR1 is SGHTS and CDR2 YDEGEE. The CDR3 DNA sequence: TGTGCCAGCAGCTTAACGGTGGGACAGGGGGCCGGCTATGGCTACACCTTC. This encodes CASSLTVGQGAGYGYTF.

The J gene is TRBJ1-6, the V gene TRBV20-1, with D perhaps matching TRBD1 (6 bases). Germline V gene lookup returns CDR1 DFQATT and CDR2 SNEGSKA (reference sequence). CDR3 length: 15 residues. V was trimmed by 3 bases and J by 3 bases, leaving 12 bases between them. CDR3 sequence reads: CSASPATGYNSPLHF. The CDR3, as DNA: TGCAGTGCTAGTCCGGCGACAGGCTATAATTCACCCCTCCACTTT.

V is TRBV7-2 and J is TRBJ2-7; D not resolved. Germline-derived CDR1 and CDR2 are SGHTA and FQGNSA. V gave up 3 bases and J gave up 3 bases, with 12 bases separating them. The CDR3 has 14 residues. The CDR3 bases are TGTGCCAGCAGCTTGTCCGGAGTCGGCTACGAGCAGTACTTC. This gives the protein CASSLSGVGYEQYF.

This chain uses TRBV4-1 with TRBJ2-1; 8 bases agree with TRBD1. Germline CDR1 reads MGHRA; CDR2 reads YSYEKL. The trim removed 2 bases at V and 8 bases at J, leaving 17 bases unmatched. This CDR3 comprises 18 residues. As DNA, the CDR3 is TGCGCCAGCAGCCAACCTTCGGGACAGGCCGTTTTCATAGATGAGCAGTTCTTC. It yields the protein CASSQPSGQAVFIDEQFF.